Listed below are T cell receptor beta chains from one sample, sequenced in a study of T-cell reconstitution after alpha-beta-depleted transplantation in children. From the PCR reads, TCRdb called clonotypes with MiXCR, one entry per CDR3 protein. The data contain about 460,000 distinct CDR3 sequences, 10% to 12% of them singletons. The sequences come from PBMCs, mostly from graft donor cells, collected 180 days after TCRalphabeta/CD19-depleted stem cell transplant. The receptors were sampled from a female patient aged 2-9 years who had a stem cell transplant for aplastic anemia, so the T cells may come from the graft donor. Both conserved end residues are part of each CDR3. Each record gives: CDR3 protein, D gene, V gene, CDR3 length, J gene. The D gene is left open where the match is weak.

CASSFLAKGGNQPQHF,.,TRBV5-6,16,TRBJ1-5
CSARDGGRAVNEQFF,TRBD2,TRBV20-1,15,TRBJ2-1
CATSRDGVAGVNTQYF,TRBD2,TRBV15,16,TRBJ2-3
CSVGEFNTEAFF,.,TRBV29-1,12,TRBJ1-1
CASSFWGWHSPLHF,.,TRBV12-3/TRBV12-4,14,TRBJ1-6
CSVTGTTYTDTQYF,.,TRBV29-1,14,TRBJ2-3
CASSLAQGTGGRYF,TRBD1,TRBV12-3/TRBV12-4,14,TRBJ2-7
CASSIPQGGQETQYF,.,TRBV19,15,TRBJ2-5
CASSFIGYEQYF,.,TRBV7-2,12,TRBJ2-7
CSAGDRGRVNTEAFF,TRBD1,TRBV20-1,15,TRBJ1-1
CASRENGGTQYF,.,TRBV28,12,TRBJ2-3
CSAGGQRVQETQYF,.,TRBV20-1,14,TRBJ2-5
CASSLKRAGVETQYF,.,TRBV7-2,15,TRBJ2-5
CSASGGHLGQETQYF,.,TRBV20-1,15,TRBJ2-5
CASSLETSGITHNEQFF,TRBD2,TRBV11-2,17,TRBJ2-1
CASSLSNMASGRGRNEQFF,TRBD2,TRBV11-1,19,TRBJ2-1
CASRGYSSDTQYF,.,TRBV6-1,13,TRBJ2-3
CASGRDRGFGNYGYTF,TRBD1,TRBV9,16,TRBJ1-2
CASSQPTSGSVYEADTQYF,TRBD2,TRBV4-2,19,TRBJ2-3
CASSPGLAGVNEQFF,TRBD2,TRBV12-3/TRBV12-4,15,TRBJ2-1
CASSFLGLPVGNEQFF,.,TRBV7-9,16,TRBJ2-1
CASSPGLAGRTGELFF,TRBD2,TRBV7-9,16,TRBJ2-2
CASSETAYSTDTQYF,.,TRBV2,15,TRBJ2-3
CSANPGGPTDTQYF,.,TRBV20-1,14,TRBJ2-3
CASSFWRSYNEQFF,.,TRBV28,14,TRBJ2-1
CASSSEGRAYEQYF,.,TRBV2,14,TRBJ2-7
CASSLGQGASYNSPLHF,TRBD1,TRBV7-2,17,TRBJ1-6
CASSFPSEQGVWGYTF,TRBD1,TRBV28,16,TRBJ1-2
CASSRLAGGGDEQFF,TRBD2,TRBV6-1,15,TRBJ2-1
CSGVDSEADTQYF,.,TRBV20-1,13,TRBJ2-3
CASSPTRTRNYGYTF,.,TRBV5-5,15,TRBJ1-2
CSVDRVDTGELFF,TRBD1,TRBV29-1,13,TRBJ2-2
CASSLSGRVFGYTF,.,TRBV28,14,TRBJ1-2
CASSIAGGYEQYF,.,TRBV19,13,TRBJ2-7
CSVTWTSRQTQYF,TRBD2,TRBV29-1,13,TRBJ2-5
CASSLDSYNLAKNIQYF,.,TRBV5-1,17,TRBJ2-4
CASRTTGGDNQPQHF,TRBD1,TRBV6-1,15,TRBJ1-5
CASSSGPNQETQYF,.,TRBV5-5,14,TRBJ2-5
CASSETGEGEETQYF,TRBD1,TRBV5-4,15,TRBJ2-5